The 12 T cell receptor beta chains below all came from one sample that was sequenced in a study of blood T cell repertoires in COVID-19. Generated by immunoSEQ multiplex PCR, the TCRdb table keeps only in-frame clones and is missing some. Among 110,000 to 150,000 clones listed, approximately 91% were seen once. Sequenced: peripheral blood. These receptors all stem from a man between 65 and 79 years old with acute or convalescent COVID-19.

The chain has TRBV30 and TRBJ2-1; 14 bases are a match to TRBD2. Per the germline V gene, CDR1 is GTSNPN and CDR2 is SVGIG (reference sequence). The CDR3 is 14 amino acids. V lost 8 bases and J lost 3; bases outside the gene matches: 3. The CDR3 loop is CAGGTSGGYNEQFF. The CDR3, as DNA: TGTGCCGGGGGGACTAGCGGGGGCTACAATGAGCAGTTCTTC.

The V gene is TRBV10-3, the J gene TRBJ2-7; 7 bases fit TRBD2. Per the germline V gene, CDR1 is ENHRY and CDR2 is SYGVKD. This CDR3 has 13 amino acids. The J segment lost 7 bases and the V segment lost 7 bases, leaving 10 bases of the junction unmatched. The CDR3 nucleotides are TGTGCCATCATGGGAGCGGGAATGTATGAGCAGTACTTC. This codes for CAIMGAGMYEQYF.

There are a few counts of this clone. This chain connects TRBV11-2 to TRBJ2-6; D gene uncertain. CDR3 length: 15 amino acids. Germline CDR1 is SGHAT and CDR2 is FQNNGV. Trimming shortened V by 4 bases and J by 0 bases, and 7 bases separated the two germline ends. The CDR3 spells CASSSSFSGANVLTF. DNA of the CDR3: TGTGCCAGCAGCTCCAGTTTCTCTGGGGCCAACGTCCTGACTTTC.

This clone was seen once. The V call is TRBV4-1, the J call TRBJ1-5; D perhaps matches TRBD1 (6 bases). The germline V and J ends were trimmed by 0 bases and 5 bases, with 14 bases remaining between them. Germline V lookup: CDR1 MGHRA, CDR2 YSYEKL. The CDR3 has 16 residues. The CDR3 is CASSQDSRAGDQPQHF. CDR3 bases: TGCGCCAGCAGCCAAGATAGTCGGGCAGGGGATCAGCCCCAGCATTTT.

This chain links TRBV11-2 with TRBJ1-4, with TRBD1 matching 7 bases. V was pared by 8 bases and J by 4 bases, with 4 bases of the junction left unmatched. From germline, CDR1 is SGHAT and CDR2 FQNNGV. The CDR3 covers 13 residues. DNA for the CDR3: TGTGCCAGCTCGGACAGGCTTAATGAAAAACTGTTTTTT. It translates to CASSDRLNEKLFF.

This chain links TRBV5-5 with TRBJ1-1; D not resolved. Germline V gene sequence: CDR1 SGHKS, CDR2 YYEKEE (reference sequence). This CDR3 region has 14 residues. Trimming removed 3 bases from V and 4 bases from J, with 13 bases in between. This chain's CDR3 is CASSWTGESTEAFF. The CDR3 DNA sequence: TGTGCCAGCAGCTGGACCGGGGAGAGCACTGAAGCTTTCTTT.

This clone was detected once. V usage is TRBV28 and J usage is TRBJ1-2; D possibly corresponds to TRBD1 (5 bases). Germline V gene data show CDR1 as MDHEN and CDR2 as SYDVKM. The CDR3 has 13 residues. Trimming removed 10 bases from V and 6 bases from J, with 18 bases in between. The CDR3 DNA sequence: TGTGCCATCAAGTGGGGCAGAAGAAATGGCTACACCTTC. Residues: CAIKWGRRNGYTF.

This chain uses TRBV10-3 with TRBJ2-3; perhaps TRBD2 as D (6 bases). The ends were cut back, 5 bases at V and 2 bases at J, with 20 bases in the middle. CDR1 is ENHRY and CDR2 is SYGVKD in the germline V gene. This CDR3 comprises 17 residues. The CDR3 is CAISRSLGGGATDTQYF. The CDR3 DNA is TGTGCCATCAGTCGATCTTTGGGAGGTGGGGCCACAGATACGCAGTATTTT.

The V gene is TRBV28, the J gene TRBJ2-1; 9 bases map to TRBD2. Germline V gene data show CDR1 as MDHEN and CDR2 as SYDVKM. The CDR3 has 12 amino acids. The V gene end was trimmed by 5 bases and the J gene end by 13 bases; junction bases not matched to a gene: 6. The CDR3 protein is CASSRSGRTQFF. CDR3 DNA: TGTGCCAGCAGTCGTAGCGGGAGAACTCAGTTCTTC.

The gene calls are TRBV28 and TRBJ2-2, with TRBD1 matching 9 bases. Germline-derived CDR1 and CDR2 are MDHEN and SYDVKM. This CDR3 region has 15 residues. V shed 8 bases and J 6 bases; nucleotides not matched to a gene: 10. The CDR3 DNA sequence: TGTGCCAGCCATACCGGGACAGGGACGGCCGGGGAGCTGTTTTTT. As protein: CASHTGTGTAGELFF.

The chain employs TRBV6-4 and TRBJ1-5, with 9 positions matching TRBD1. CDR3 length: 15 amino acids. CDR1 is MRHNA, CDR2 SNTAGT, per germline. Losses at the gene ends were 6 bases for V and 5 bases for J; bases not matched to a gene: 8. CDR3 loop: CASRLTGGADQPQHF. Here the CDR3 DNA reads TGTGCCAGCAGGCTTACAGGGGGCGCCGATCAGCCCCAGCATTTT.

The CDR3 bases are TGCGCCAGCAGCTTCTCCGGGGTCCGGGGCACCGGGGAGCTGTTTTTT. It encodes CASSFSGVRGTGELFF. The chain recombines TRBV5-1 with TRBJ2-2; perhaps TRBD2 as D (5 bases). The CDR3 runs to 16 residues. Trimming pared 2 bases from V and 4 bases from J, leaving 15 bases between. Germline V gene lookup returns CDR1 SGHRS and CDR2 YFSETQ.